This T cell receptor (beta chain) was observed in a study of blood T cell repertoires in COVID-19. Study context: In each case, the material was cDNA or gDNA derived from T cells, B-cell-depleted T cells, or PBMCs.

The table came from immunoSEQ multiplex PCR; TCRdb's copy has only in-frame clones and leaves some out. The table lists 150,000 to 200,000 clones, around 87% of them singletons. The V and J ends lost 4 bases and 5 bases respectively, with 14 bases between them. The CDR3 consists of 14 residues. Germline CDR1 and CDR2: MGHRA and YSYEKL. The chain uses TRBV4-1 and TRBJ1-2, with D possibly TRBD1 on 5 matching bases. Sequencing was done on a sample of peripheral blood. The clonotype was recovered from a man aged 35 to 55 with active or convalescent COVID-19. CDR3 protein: CASSPGDRTYGYTF. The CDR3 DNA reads TGCGCCAGCAGCCCGGGAGACAGAACTTATGGCTACACCTTC.